This record covers a single T cell receptor (beta chain). Its antigen is not identified. Some clones are missing from TCRdb's copy, which holds only in-frame ones; the method was immunoSEQ multiplex PCR. The sample carries fewer than 45,000 clones, more than 80% recorded once. Unmatched junction bases numbered 5, after V lost 6 bases and J lost 4 bases. CDR1 is MNHNY and CDR2 is SVGAGI in the germline V gene (reference sequence). This CDR3 has 15 amino acids. Buffy coats from healthy blood donors served as controls. This sample is part of a study of STAT5B mutations in CD4+ large granular lymphocyte leukemia. General study findings and limits: Without HLA matching, higher CD4+ than CD8+ T-LGLL clonality could reflect small sample size. Patient CD4-sorted repertoires stayed more clonal than healthy ones after leukemic-clone removal. 8/27 top patient clones versus 2/35 control clones were TRBV06-family.

The sample comprised CD4+ T cells from blood buffy coats. The V and J genes are TRBV6-6 and TRBJ1-5; 11 bases agree with TRBD1. The receptor was isolated from a human donor in good health. The CDR3 nucleotides read TGTGCCAGCAGAAGGACAGGGGGCGAAAATCAGCCCCAGCATTTT. Its translation is CASRRTGGENQPQHF.